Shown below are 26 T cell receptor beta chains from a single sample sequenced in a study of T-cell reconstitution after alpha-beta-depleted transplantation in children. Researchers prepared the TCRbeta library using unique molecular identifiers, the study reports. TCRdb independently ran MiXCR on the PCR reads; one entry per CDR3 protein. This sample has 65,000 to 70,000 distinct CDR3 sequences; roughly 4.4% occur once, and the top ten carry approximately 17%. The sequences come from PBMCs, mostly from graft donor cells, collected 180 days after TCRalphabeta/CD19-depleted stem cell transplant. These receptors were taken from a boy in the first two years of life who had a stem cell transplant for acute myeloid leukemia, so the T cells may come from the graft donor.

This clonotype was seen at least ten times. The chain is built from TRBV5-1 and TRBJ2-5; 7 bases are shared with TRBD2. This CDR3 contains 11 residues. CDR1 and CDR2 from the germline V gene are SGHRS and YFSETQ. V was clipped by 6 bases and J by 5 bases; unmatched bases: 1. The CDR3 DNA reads TGCGCCAGCACGGGGGGTGAGACCCAGTACTTC. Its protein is CASTGGETQYF.

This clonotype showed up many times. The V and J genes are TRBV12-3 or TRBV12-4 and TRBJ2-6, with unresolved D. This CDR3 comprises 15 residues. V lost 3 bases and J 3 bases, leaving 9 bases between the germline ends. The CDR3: CASSFWGSGANVLTF. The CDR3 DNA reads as TGTGCCAGCAGTTTTTGGGGAAGTGGGGCCAACGTCCTGACTTTC.

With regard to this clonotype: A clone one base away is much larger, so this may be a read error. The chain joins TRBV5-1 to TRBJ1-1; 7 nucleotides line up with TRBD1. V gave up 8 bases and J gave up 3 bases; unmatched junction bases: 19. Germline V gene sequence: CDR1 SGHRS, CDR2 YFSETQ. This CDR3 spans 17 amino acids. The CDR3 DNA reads TGCGCCAGAAAAATACGAGCCACAGGGGCTGGAGACACTGAAGCTTTCTTT. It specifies CARKIRATGAGDTEAFF.

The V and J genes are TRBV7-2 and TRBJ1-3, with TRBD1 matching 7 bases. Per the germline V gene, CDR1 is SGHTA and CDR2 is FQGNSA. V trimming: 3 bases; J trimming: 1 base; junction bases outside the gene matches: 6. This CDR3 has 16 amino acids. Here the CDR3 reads CASSLAGQSSGNTIYF. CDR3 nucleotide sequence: TGTGCCAGCAGCTTGGCGGGACAGTCTTCTGGAAACACCATATATTTT.

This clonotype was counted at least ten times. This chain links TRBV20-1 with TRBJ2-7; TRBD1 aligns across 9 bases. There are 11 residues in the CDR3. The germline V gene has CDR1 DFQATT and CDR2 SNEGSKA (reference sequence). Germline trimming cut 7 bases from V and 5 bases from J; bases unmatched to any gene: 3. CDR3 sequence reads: CSGYRGHEQYF. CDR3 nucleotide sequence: TGCAGTGGATACAGGGGGCACGAGCAGTACTTC.

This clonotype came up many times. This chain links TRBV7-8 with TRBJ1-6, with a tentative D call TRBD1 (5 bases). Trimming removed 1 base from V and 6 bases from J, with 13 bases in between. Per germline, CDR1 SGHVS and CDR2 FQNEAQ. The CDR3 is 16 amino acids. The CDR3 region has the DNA TGTGCCAGCAGCTTAGTTTTGGGGACGGTTAATTCACCCCTCCACTTT. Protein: CASSLVLGTVNSPLHF. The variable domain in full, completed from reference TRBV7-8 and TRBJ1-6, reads GAGVSQSPRYKVAKRGQDVALRCDPISGHVSLFWYQQALGQGPEFLTYFQNEAQLDKSGLPSDRFFAERPEGSVSTLKIQRTQQEDSAVYLCASSLVLGTVNSPLHFGNGTRLTVT.

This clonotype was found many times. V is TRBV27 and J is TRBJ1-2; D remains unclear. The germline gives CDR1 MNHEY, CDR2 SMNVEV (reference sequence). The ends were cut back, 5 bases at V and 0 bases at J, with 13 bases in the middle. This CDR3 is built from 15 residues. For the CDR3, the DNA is TGTGCCAGCAGTCCCGGCAGAGCTGCTAACTATGGCTACACCTTC. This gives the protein CASSPGRAANYGYTF.

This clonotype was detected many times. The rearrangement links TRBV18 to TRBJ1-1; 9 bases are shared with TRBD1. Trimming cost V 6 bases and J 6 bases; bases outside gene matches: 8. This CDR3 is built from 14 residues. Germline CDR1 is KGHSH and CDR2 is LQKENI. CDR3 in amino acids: CASSPPGQGPEAFF. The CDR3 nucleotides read TGTGCCAGCTCCCCCCCGGGACAGGGCCCTGAAGCTTTCTTT.

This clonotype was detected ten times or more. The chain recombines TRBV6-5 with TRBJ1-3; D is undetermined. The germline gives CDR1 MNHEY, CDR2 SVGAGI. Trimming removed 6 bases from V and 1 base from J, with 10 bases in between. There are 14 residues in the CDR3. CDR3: CASRRDLSGNTIYF. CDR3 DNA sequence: TGTGCCAGCAGGCGCGACCTTTCTGGAAACACCATATATTTT.

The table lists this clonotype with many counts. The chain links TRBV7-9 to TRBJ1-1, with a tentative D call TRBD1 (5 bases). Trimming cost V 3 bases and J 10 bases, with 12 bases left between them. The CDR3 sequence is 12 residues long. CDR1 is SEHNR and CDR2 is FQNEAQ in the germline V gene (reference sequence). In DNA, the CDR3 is TGTGCCAGCAGCTTTGGGGCGCGGAGAGCTTTCTTT. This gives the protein CASSFGARRAFF.

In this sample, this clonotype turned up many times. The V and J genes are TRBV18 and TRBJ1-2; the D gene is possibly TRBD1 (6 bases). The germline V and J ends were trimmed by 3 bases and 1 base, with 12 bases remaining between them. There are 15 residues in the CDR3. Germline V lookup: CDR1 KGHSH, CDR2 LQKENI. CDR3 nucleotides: TGTGCCAGCTCACCCGGTACAGGGCTTAACTATGGCTACACCTTC. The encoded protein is CASSPGTGLNYGYTF.

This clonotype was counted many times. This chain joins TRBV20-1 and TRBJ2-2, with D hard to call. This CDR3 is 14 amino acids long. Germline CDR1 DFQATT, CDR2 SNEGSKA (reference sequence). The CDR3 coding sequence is TGCAGCGCTCCGCACAGCCCGAACACCGGGGAGCTGTTTTTT. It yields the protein CSAPHSPNTGELFF.

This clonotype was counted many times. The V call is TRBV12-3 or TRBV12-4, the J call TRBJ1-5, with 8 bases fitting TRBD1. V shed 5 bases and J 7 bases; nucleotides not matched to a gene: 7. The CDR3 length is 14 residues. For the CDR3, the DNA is TGTGCCAGCAGTGCCGACAGGGGTAAACAGCCCCAGCATTTT. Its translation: CASSADRGKQPQHF.

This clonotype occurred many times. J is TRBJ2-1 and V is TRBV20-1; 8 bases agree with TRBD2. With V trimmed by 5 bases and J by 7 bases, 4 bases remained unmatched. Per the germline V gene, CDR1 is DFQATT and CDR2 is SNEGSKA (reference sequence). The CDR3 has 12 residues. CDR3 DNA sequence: TGCAGTGCTGGAGCGGGGGAGAATGAGCAGTTCTTC. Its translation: CSAGAGENEQFF.

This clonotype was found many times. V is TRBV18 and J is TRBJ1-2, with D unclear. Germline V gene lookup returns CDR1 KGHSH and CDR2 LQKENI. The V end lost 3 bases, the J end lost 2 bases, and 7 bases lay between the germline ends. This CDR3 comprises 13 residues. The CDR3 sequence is CASSPWANYGYTF. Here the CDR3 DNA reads TGTGCCAGCTCACCTTGGGCAAACTATGGCTACACCTTC.

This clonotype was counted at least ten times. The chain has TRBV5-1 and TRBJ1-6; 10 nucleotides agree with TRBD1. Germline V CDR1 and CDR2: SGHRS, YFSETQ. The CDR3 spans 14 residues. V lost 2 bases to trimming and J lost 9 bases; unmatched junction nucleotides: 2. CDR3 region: CASSFDRGPSPLHF. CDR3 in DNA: TGCGCCAGCAGCTTCGACAGGGGGCCTTCACCCCTCCACTTT.

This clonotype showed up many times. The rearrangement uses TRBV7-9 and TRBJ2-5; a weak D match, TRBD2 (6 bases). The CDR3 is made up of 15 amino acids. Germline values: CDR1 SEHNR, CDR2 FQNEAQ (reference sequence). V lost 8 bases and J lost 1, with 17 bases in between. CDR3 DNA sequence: TGTGCCAGCGTACCCCCGGGGGACCCCCAAGAGACCCAGTACTTC. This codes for CASVPPGDPQETQYF.

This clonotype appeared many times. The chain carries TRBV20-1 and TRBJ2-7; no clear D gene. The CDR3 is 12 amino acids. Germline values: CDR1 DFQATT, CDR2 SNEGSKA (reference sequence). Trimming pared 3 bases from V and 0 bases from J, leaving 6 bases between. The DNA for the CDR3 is TGCAGTGCTAGTTCCAGCTCCTACGAGCAGTACGTC. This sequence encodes CSASSSSYEQYV.

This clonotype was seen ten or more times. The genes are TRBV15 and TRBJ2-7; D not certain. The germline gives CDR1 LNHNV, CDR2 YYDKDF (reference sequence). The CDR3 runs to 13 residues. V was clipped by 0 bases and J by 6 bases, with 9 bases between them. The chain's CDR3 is CATSRDPDREQYF. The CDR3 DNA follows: TGTGCCACCAGCAGAGACCCCGATCGCGAGCAGTACTTC.

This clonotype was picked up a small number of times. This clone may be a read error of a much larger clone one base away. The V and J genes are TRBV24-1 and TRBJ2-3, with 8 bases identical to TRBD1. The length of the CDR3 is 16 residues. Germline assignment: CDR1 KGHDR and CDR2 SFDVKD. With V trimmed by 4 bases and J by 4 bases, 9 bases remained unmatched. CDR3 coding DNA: TGTGCCACCAGTGACCCTAAGGGACAGGCTGCAGATACGCAGTATTTT. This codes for CATSDPKGQAADTQYF.

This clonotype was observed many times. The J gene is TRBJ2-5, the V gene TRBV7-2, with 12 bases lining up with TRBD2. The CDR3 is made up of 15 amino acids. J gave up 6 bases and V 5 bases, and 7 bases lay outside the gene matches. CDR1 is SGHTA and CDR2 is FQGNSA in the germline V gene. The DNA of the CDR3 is TGTGCCAGCAGCCCCCGACTAGCGGGGGCCAAGACCCAGTACTTC. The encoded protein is CASSPRLAGAKTQYF.

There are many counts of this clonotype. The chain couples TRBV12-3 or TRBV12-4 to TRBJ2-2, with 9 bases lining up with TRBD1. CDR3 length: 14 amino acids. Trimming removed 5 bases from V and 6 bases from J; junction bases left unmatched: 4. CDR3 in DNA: TGTGCCAGCAGTCCCAGGACAGGGGCCGGGGAGCTGTTTTTT. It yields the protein CASSPRTGAGELFF.

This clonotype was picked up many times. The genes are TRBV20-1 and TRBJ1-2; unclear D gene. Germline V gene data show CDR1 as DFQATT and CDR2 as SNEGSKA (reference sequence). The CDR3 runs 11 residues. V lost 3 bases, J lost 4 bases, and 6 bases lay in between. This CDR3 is CSASNGYGYTF. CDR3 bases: TGCAGTGCTAGTAATGGCTATGGCTACACCTTC.

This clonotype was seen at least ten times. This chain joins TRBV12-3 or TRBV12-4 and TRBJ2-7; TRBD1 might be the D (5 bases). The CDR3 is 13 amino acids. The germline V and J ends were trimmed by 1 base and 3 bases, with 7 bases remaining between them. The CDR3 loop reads CASSLGQGYEQYV. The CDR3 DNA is TGTGCCAGCAGTTTAGGGCAGGGCTACGAGCAGTACGTC.

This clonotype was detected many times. CDR3 DNA sequence: TGTGCCAGCAGCCGGTTTCCGGACACTGAAGCTTTCTTT. Translated, it gives CASSRFPDTEAFF. The V and J genes are TRBV7-3 and TRBJ1-1; D uncertain. The germline CDR1 and CDR2 sequences are SGHTA and FQGTGA. The CDR3 contains 13 residues. V shed 5 bases and J shed 3 bases, with 10 bases lying between them.

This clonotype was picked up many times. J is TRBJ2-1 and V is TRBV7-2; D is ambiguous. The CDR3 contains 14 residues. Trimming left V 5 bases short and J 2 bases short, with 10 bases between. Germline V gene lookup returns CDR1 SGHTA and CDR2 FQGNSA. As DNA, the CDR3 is TGTGCCAGCAGCCCCATGCGGACCTACAATGAGCAGTTCTTC. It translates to CASSPMRTYNEQFF.